What follows are 14 T cell receptor beta chains derived from one specimen sequenced in a study of T cell responses to AZD1222 COVID-19 vaccine. Some clones are missing from TCRdb's copy, which holds only in-frame ones; the method was immunoSEQ multiplex PCR. This table holds about 140,000 clones, nearly 95% found once. The sample consisted of peripheral blood, taken 28 days after the second AZD1222 dose. The origin of the receptors is an adult who received the AZD1222 COVID-19 vaccine.

The rearrangement links TRBV27 to TRBJ2-7; tentative D call: TRBD1 (6 bases). Trimming took 5 bases from V and 3 from J, leaving 14 bases between them. The CDR3 has 14 amino acids. Germline loops: CDR1 MNHEY, CDR2 SMNVEV (reference sequence). CDR3 residues: CASSPRQESYEQYF. The CDR3 bases are TGTGCCAGCAGTCCCCGACAGGAGAGCTACGAGCAGTACTTC.

V usage is TRBV28 and J usage is TRBJ1-1, with a possible D match to TRBD1 (5 bases). The CDR3 runs 14 residues. Trimming took 6 bases from V and 2 from J, leaving 13 bases between them. CDR1 MDHEN and CDR2 SYDVKM come from the germline V gene. In DNA, the CDR3 is TGTGCCAGCAGCCCCCATGGGGCAAACACTGAAGCTTTCTTT. Translated: CASSPHGANTEAFF.

The chain uses TRBV11-2 and TRBJ1-4, with 7 bases aligning to TRBD1. Germline V lookup: CDR1 SGHAT, CDR2 FQNNGV. The CDR3 runs 17 residues. V was clipped by 1 base and J by 2 bases; unmatched bases: 7. Written as DNA, the CDR3 is TGTGCCAGCAGCTTAGTAGGAGGGGGCAGGACTAATGAAAAACTGTTTTTT. As protein: CASSLVGGGRTNEKLFF.

This chain links TRBV3-1 (or the pseudogene TRBV3-2) with TRBJ1-1; D ambiguous. Germline V gene lookup returns CDR1 LGHDT and CDR2 YNNKEL (reference sequence). The CDR3 is 14 amino acids. V lost 4 bases and J lost 1, with 10 bases in between. In DNA form, the CDR3 reads TGTGCCAGCAGCCTTAGCATCGGGAACACTGAAGCTTTCTTT. Encoded protein: CASSLSIGNTEAFF.

The genes are TRBV29-1 and TRBJ1-4; D perhaps matches TRBD1 (6 bases). Trimming took 5 bases from V and 8 from J, leaving 15 bases between them. CDR3 length equals 13 residues. Germline lookup yields CDR1 SQVTM and CDR2 ANQGSEA. The CDR3 sequence is CSVRRGWGEKLFF. The CDR3, as DNA: TGCAGCGTTAGAAGGGGGTGGGGAGAAAAACTGTTTTTT. Supplemented by reference TRBV29-1 and TRBJ1-4, the full variable domain reads SAVISQKPSRDICQRGTSLTIQCQVDSQVTMMFWYRQQPGQSLTLIATANQGSEATYESGFVIDKFPISRPNLTFSTLTVSNMSPEDSSIYLCSVRRGWGEKLFFGSGTQLSVL.

This clone appeared a single time. The chain recombines TRBV12-3 or TRBV12-4 with TRBJ1-4; possibly TRBD1 for D (5 bases). CDR3 length: 12 residues. V lost 5 bases and J 8 bases, leaving 9 bases between the germline ends. The CDR3 loop reads CASSQNREKLFF. The DNA of the CDR3 is TGTGCCAGCAGTCAAAACAGGGAAAAACTGTTTTTT.

The rearrangement links TRBV5-8 to TRBJ2-5, with D possibly being TRBD1 (6 bases). V lost 2 bases and J lost 0, with 14 bases in between. This CDR3 has 16 amino acids. The germline V gene encodes CDR1 SGHTS and CDR2 YDEGEE. The CDR3, as DNA: TGTGCCAGCAGCTTACAACTTGGACAGAACCAAGAGACCCAGTACTTC. Protein product: CASSLQLGQNQETQYF. The variable domain in full, with the rest retrieved from reference TRBV5-8 and TRBJ2-5, is EAGVTQSPTHLIKTRGQQATLRCSPISGHTSVYWYQQALGLGLQFLLWYDEGEERNRGNFPPRFSGRQFPNYSSELNVNALELEDSALYLCASSLQLGQNQETQYFGPGTRLLVL.

This sequence joins TRBV9 and TRBJ2-6; D possibly corresponds to TRBD1 (5 bases). CDR3 length: 16 residues. The V gene lost 3 bases and the J gene lost 13 bases, with 23 bases spanning the gap. Germline lookup yields CDR1 SGDLS and CDR2 YYNGEE. For the CDR3, the DNA is TGTGCCAGCAGCGGGGGCTACAGGTATCCAACGAAAGTCCTGACTTTC. Its protein product is CASSGGYRYPTKVLTF.

V gene TRBV3-1 (or the pseudogene TRBV3-2) combines with J gene TRBJ2-1; D unclear. The germline V gene has CDR1 LGHDT and CDR2 YNNKEL (reference sequence). V gave up 3 bases and J gave up 5 bases, with 8 bases separating them. The length of the CDR3 is 13 residues. The chain's CDR3 is CASSQSGDNEQFF. The CDR3 bases are TGTGCCAGCAGCCAGTCCGGAGACAATGAGCAGTTCTTC.

This CDR3 is CASSIRQGAWNTEAFF. CDR3 in DNA: TGTGCCAGCAGCATCCGACAGGGGGCATGGAACACTGAAGCTTTCTTT. V and J are TRBV7-8 and TRBJ1-1; 10 bases fit TRBD1. Per germline, CDR1 SGHVS and CDR2 FQNEAQ. The length of the CDR3 is 16 residues. V lost 5 bases and J lost 1; bases outside the gene matches: 7.

CDR3 bases: TGTGCCAGCAGCTTAGGGGGACTAGCAACGTTGACAGATACGCAGTATTTT. Translated: CASSLGGLATLTDTQYF. This sequence joins TRBV7-2 and TRBJ2-3, with 9 bases that match TRBD2. V dropped 1 base and J dropped 3; count of bases not matched to a gene: 8. Germline V gives CDR1 SGHTA, CDR2 FQGNSA. The CDR3 has 17 amino acids. Full variable domain (rest looked up from reference TRBV7-2 and TRBJ2-3): GAGVSQSPSNKVTEKGKDVELRCDPISGHTALYWYRQSLGQGLEFLIYFQGNSAPDKSGLPSDRFSAERTGGSVSTLTIQRTQQEDSAVYLCASSLGGLATLTDTQYFGPGTRLTVL.

A single count supports this clone. This specimen includes other DNA sequences encoding the same CDR3. CDR3 residues: CASTLLGLAGPGAHEQYF. Written as DNA, the CDR3 is TGTGCCAGCACGCTACTAGGACTAGCGGGTCCCGGGGCTCACGAGCAGTACTTC. The rearrangement uses TRBV21-1 and TRBJ2-7; the table's D call of TRBD2 was not tested on the DNA. TRBV21-1 is noted as a pseudogene. This CDR3 region has 18 residues.

This rearrangement joins TRBV11-2 to TRBJ2-7; no firm D call. With 4 bases removed from V and 0 bases from J, the gap between germline ends came to 4 bases. The CDR3 is made up of 12 amino acids. Germline V gives CDR1 SGHAT, CDR2 FQNNGV. CDR3 protein: CASSSDSYEQYF. The CDR3 DNA follows: TGTGCCAGCAGCTCAGACTCCTACGAGCAGTACTTC. The full variable domain, its missing parts supplied by reference TRBV11-2 and TRBJ2-7, is EAGVAQSPRYKIIEKRQSVAFWCNPISGHATLYWYQQILGQGPKLLIQFQNNGVVDDSQLPKDRFSAERLKGVDSTLKIQPAKLEDSAVYLCASSSDSYEQYFGPGTRLTVT.

The chain is built from TRBV28 and TRBJ2-1; 9 nucleotides agree with TRBD1. The germline gives CDR1 MDHEN, CDR2 SYDVKM. The CDR3 totals 13 residues. Trimming removed 6 bases from V and 6 bases from J; junction bases left unmatched: 3. The CDR3 here is CASSRDRVNEQFF. The DNA of the CDR3 is TGTGCCAGCAGCAGGGACAGGGTCAATGAGCAGTTCTTC.